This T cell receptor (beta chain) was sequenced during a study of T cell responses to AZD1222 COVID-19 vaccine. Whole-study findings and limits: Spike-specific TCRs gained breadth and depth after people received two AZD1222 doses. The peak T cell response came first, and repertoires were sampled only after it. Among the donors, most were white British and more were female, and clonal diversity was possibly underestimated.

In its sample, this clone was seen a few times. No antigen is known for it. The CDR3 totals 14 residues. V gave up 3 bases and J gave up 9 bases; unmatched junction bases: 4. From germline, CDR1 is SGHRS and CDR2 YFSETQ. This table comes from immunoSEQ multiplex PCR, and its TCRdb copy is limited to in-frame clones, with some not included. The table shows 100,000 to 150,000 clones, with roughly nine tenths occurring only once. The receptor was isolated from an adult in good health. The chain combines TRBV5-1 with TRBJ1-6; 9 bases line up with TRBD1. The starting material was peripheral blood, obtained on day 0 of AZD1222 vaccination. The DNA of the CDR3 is TGCGCCAGCAGCTCGGGACAGGGTAGTTCACCCCTCCACTTT. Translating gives CASSSGQGSSPLHF.